These 23 T cell receptor beta chains originate from one sample sequenced in a study of cytomegalovirus exposure and HLA in healthy donors. PCR used 60 Vbeta primers and 13 Jbeta primers. Here immunoSEQ multiplex PCR was the method, and the copy in TCRdb shows in-frame clones only, minus some. The sample consists of some 190,000 clones, roughly 80% of them appearing once. The sample consisted of PBMCs. The receptors originated from a man in his forties or fifties in good health and CMV-seronegative.

This chain joins TRBV6-1 and TRBJ2-4; possible D gene TRBD2, 6 bases. Germline-derived CDR1 and CDR2 are MNHNS and SASEGT. The CDR3 spans 13 residues. The V end was cut by 4 bases, the J end by 8 bases, with 12 bases between. The CDR3 region is CASSAEGGYIQYF. The CDR3 coding sequence is TGTGCCAGCAGTGCAGAGGGAGGATACATTCAGTACTTC.

In this sample, this clone turned up once. The V call is TRBV5-5, the J call TRBJ1-3, with D possibly TRBD1 on 6 matching bases. V was shortened by 1 base and J by 4 bases, with 15 bases between the two germline ends. The germline CDR1 and CDR2 sequences are SGHKS and YYEKEE (reference sequence). This CDR3 is 16 amino acids long. DNA of the CDR3: TGTGCCAGCAGCTTGTGGGTTCAGGGGTCAGGAAACACCATATATTTT. Translated: CASSLWVQGSGNTIYF.

This clone was detected only a few times. This chain joins TRBV27 and TRBJ2-3; 10 positions agree with TRBD2. The CDR3 extends over 16 amino acids. The trim removed 2 bases at V and 5 bases at J, leaving 7 bases unmatched. Germline values: CDR1 MNHEY, CDR2 SMNVEV (reference sequence). In DNA, the CDR3 is TGTGCCAGCAGTTTACAGCTAGCGGGAGTGGGAGATACGCAGTATTTT. This encodes CASSLQLAGVGDTQYF.

This clone showed up just a few times. The chain combines TRBV10-2 with TRBJ1-1; D is perhaps TRBD1 (5 bases). Germline CDR1 reads WSHSY; CDR2 reads SAAADI. The CDR3 spans 14 residues. The V and J ends lost 2 bases and 0 bases respectively, with 7 bases between them. As DNA, the CDR3 is TGCGCCAGCAGTGAGAACAGGATGAACACTGAAGCTTTCTTT. It translates to CASSENRMNTEAFF.

The chain uses TRBV7-9 and TRBJ2-3; D possibly corresponds to TRBD1 (6 bases). V was cut by 7 bases and J by 0 bases, with 14 bases left in between. The germline gives CDR1 SEHNR, CDR2 FQNEAQ (reference sequence). The CDR3 has 15 residues. CDR3 DNA: TGTGCCAGCACCCAGGGGAGCGGTAGCACAGATACGCAGTATTTT. Amino acid sequence: CASTQGSGSTDTQYF.

The chain recombines TRBV11-2 with TRBJ2-1, with 12 bases fitting TRBD2. CDR1 is SGHAT, CDR2 FQNNGV, per germline. The CDR3 is 18 residues long. Trimming at V came to 1 base and at J to 4 bases, leaving 8 bases not matched to a gene. The CDR3 here is CASSLASGGATPYNEQFF. The CDR3 DNA reads TGTGCCAGCAGCTTAGCTAGCGGGGGGGCGACCCCTTACAATGAGCAGTTCTTC. Based on the CDR3 plus reference TRBV11-2 and TRBJ2-1, the full variable domain is EAGVAQSPRYKIIEKRQSVAFWCNPISGHATLYWYQQILGQGPKLLIQFQNNGVVDDSQLPKDRFSAERLKGVDSTLKIQPAKLEDSAVYLCASSLASGGATPYNEQFFGPGTRLTVL.

In this sample, this clone turned up once. The chain uses TRBV11-2 and TRBJ2-7, with D unclear. Germline lookup yields CDR1 SGHAT and CDR2 FQNNGV. V lost 3 bases and J lost 4, with 7 bases in between. CDR3 length: 12 amino acids. Here the CDR3 reads CASSFQEYEQYF. For the CDR3, the DNA is TGTGCCAGCAGCTTTCAGGAATACGAGCAGTACTTC.

The V and J genes are TRBV27 and TRBJ1-5, with D unclear. CDR3 length equals 13 residues. From germline, CDR1 is MNHEY and CDR2 SMNVEV (reference sequence). V was pared by 5 bases and J by 5 bases, with 10 bases between. The chain's CDR3 is CASSTIRDQPQHF. The CDR3 DNA is TGTGCCAGCAGTACCATACGGGATCAGCCCCAGCATTTT.

The chain carries TRBV28 and TRBJ2-6; 10 bases align to TRBD2. Unmatched junction bases numbered 7, after V lost 1 base and J lost 1 base. This CDR3 contains 19 residues. CDR1 and CDR2 (germline): MDHEN, SYDVKM. CDR3 residues: CASSLSLAGEGSGANVLTF. The CDR3 region has the DNA TGTGCCAGCAGTTTATCTCTAGCGGGAGAGGGGTCTGGGGCCAACGTCCTGACTTTC.

This clone occurred once. The chain couples TRBV27 to TRBJ2-1; no clear D gene. The CDR3 contains 13 residues. The V end lost 5 bases, the J end lost 3 bases, and 8 bases lay between the germline ends. CDR1 and CDR2 (germline): MNHEY, SMNVEV (reference sequence). CDR3 amino acids: CASSPQFYNEQFF. The CDR3 region has the DNA TGTGCCAGCAGTCCTCAGTTCTACAATGAGCAGTTCTTC.

The V gene is TRBV4-3, the J gene TRBJ1-6, with TRBD1 matching 7 bases. J gave up 5 bases and V 0 bases, and 4 bases lay outside the gene matches. CDR1 is LGHNA, CDR2 YSLEER, per germline. The CDR3 loop spans 16 amino acids. The CDR3 region has the DNA TGCGCCAGCAGCCAAGAACAGGGGAGAAATAATTCACCCCTCCACTTT. This gives the protein CASSQEQGRNNSPLHF.

The chain joins TRBV7-9 to TRBJ1-2; D is undetermined. The germline V gene encodes CDR1 SEHNR and CDR2 FQNEAQ (reference sequence). Trimming took off 4 bases at V and 4 bases at J, with 13 bases between the two ends. CDR3 length equals 14 residues. The CDR3 is CASSSSASGYGYTF. In nucleotides, the CDR3 is TGTGCCAGCAGCTCCTCTGCGTCAGGCTATGGCTACACCTTC.

V and J are TRBV7-9 and TRBJ1-1; D is unresolved. Germline assignment: CDR1 SEHNR and CDR2 FQNEAQ (reference sequence). The germline V and J ends were trimmed by 0 bases and 8 bases, with 13 bases remaining between them. CDR3 size: 14 residues. The CDR3 is CASSLASVGKEAFF. The DNA of the CDR3 is TGTGCCAGCAGCTTAGCGTCAGTCGGGAAGGAAGCTTTCTTT. The variable domain in full, with the rest retrieved from reference TRBV7-9 and TRBJ1-1, is DTGVSQNPRHKITKRGQNVTFRCDPISEHNRLYWYRQTLGQGPEFLTYFQNEAQLEKSRLLSDRFSAERPKGSFSTLEIQRTEQGDSAMYLCASSLASVGKEAFFGQGTRLTVV.

V is TRBV27 and J is TRBJ2-2; 8 positions agree with TRBD1. The CDR3 consists of 16 residues. Per the germline V gene, CDR1 is MNHEY and CDR2 is SMNVEV (reference sequence). Trimming took 2 bases from V and 3 from J; bases not matched to a gene: 5. The CDR3 reads CASSLGQGVDTGELFF. CDR3 nucleotide sequence: TGTGCCAGCAGTTTAGGACAGGGTGTCGACACCGGGGAGCTGTTTTTT.

The chain has TRBV19 and TRBJ2-7; 7 positions match TRBD1. Germline values: CDR1 LNHDA, CDR2 SQIVND (reference sequence). Trimming took 10 bases from V and 0 from J; bases not matched to a gene: 6. The CDR3 is 13 amino acids. This CDR3 reads CATLGQNSYEQYF. The CDR3 DNA follows: TGTGCCACCCTGGGACAGAACTCCTACGAGCAGTACTTC.

In its sample, this clone was seen once. This chain uses TRBV6-5 with TRBJ2-7, with D tentatively TRBD2 (5 bases). CDR1 and CDR2 (germline): MNHEY, SVGAGI. This CDR3 has 12 residues. The V and J ends lost 7 bases and 2 bases respectively, with 9 bases between them. CDR3 sequence (DNA): TGTGCCAGCAAAGGGAGAACCTACGAGCAGTACTTC. It yields the protein CASKGRTYEQYF.

For the CDR3, the DNA is TGTGCCAGCAGAGGCAGTCAAGCGGGGGCCAACGTCCTGACTTTC. Its protein product is CASRGSQAGANVLTF. This chain links TRBV2 with TRBJ2-6, with D uncertain. Germline V gives CDR1 SNHLY, CDR2 FYNNEI. V was clipped by 6 bases and J by 4 bases, with 13 bases between them. This CDR3 comprises 15 residues.

This sequence joins TRBV2 and TRBJ2-3, with 7 bases aligning to TRBD2. Trimming removed 10 bases from V and 0 bases from J; junction bases left unmatched: 7. This CDR3 spans 14 amino acids. Germline V CDR1 and CDR2: SNHLY, FYNNEI. DNA of the CDR3: TGTGCCACAAAACCGGGACTAAGCACAGATACGCAGTATTTT. Translating it yields CATKPGLSTDTQYF.

This clone was found once. V usage is TRBV5-1 and J usage is TRBJ1-4; tentatively, D is TRBD1 (6 bases). V was shortened by 4 bases and J by 2 bases, with 12 bases between the two germline ends. This CDR3 is built from 15 residues. The germline V gene encodes CDR1 SGHRS and CDR2 YFSETQ. CDR3 DNA sequence: TGCGCCAGCAGCCTCTCAGGGGTGACTAATGAAAAACTGTTTTTT. Protein: CASSLSGVTNEKLFF.

The rearrangement uses TRBV5-4 and TRBJ1-1; D is unresolved. Germline V gene lookup returns CDR1 SGHNT and CDR2 YYREEE (reference sequence). The V and J ends lost 3 bases and 3 bases respectively, with 9 bases between them. The CDR3 consists of 13 residues. The CDR3: CASSSPGDTEAFF. CDR3 nucleotides: TGTGCCAGCAGCTCCCCCGGAGACACTGAAGCTTTCTTT.

This chain uses TRBV2 with TRBJ1-2; 11 bases fit TRBD1. Per the germline V gene, CDR1 is SNHLY and CDR2 is FYNNEI. The V and J ends lost 5 bases and 7 bases, in that order; junction bases with no gene match: 6. This CDR3 is built from 14 residues. DNA of the CDR3: TGTGCCAGCAGTCCGGACAGGGGGCTTTCTGGCTACACCTTC. Its translation is CASSPDRGLSGYTF. The full variable domain, completed using reference TRBV2 and TRBJ1-2, is EPEVTQTPSHQVTQMGQEVILRCVPISNHLYFYWYRQILGQKVEFLVSFYNNEISEKSEIFDDQFSVERPDGSNFTLKIRSTKLEDSAMYFCASSPDRGLSGYTFGSGTRLTVV.

This chain connects TRBV5-1 to TRBJ2-3, with no clear D. CDR1 is SGHRS, CDR2 YFSETQ, per germline. The CDR3 consists of 11 residues. V lost 2 bases and J lost 6, with 4 bases in between. CDR3 protein: CASSFRDTQYF. The CDR3 DNA sequence: TGCGCCAGCAGCTTCAGGGATACGCAGTATTTT. Based on the CDR3 plus reference TRBV5-1 and TRBJ2-3, the full variable domain is KAGVTQTPRYLIKTRGQQVTLSCSPISGHRSVSWYQQTPGQGLQFLFEYFSETQRNKGNFPGRFSGRQFSNSRSEMNVSTLELGDSALYLCASSFRDTQYFGPGTRLTVL.

The rearrangement links TRBV29-1 to TRBJ1-1, with TRBD1 matching 12 bases. Unmatched junction bases numbered 8, after V lost 7 bases and J lost 5 bases. Per the germline V gene, CDR1 is SQVTM and CDR2 is ANQGSEA. The CDR3 is 14 amino acids. DNA of the CDR3: TGCAGCGCCGGGGACAGGGGGCTGGGTACTGAAGCTTTCTTT. This codes for CSAGDRGLGTEAFF.